This is a list of T cell receptor beta chains from one sample in a study of T cell responses to AZD1222 COVID-19 vaccine. TCRdb's copy holds only in-frame clones and misses some; the assay was immunoSEQ multiplex PCR. The sample lists some 150,000 clones, under 95% occurring once. The sequenced sample was peripheral blood, obtained on day 0 of MenACWY control vaccination. These TCRs come from an adult in good health. CDR3s include the opening cysteine and the closing phenylalanine or tryptophan. D genes are given only for firm matches. A clone size is listed for some rows: how often the clone was seen (once, few, many), or a class if it is expanded.

D | J | size | V | CDR3 | DNA
. | TRBJ1-2 | once | TRBV5-5 | CASSFAAGLNYGYTF | TGTGCCAGCAGCTTCGCGGCAGGTCTAAACTATGGCTACACCTTC
. | TRBJ1-3 | once | TRBV21-1 | CATLGRGNTIYF | TGTGCCACCCTGGGAAGGGGAAACACCATATATTTT
TRBD1 | TRBJ2-1 | once | TRBV5-1 | CASSLGDRYNEQFF | TGCGCCAGCAGCTTGGGGGACAGATACAATGAGCAGTTCTTC
TRBD1 | TRBJ1-3 | . | TRBV7-2 | CASSARDRGGGNTIYF | TGTGCCAGCAGCGCCCGGGACAGGGGAGGTGGAAACACCATATATTTT
TRBD1 | TRBJ2-7 | once | TRBV7-2 | CASSLTTGGLHEQYF | TGTGCCAGCAGCTTAACGACAGGGGGATTGCACGAGCAGTACTTC
TRBD1 | TRBJ2-1 | few | TRBV24-1 | CATSSRWTGISYNEQFF | TGTGCCACCAGTAGCAGATGGACAGGAATCTCCTACAATGAGCAGTTCTTC
. | TRBJ2-4 | . | TRBV19 | CASSTGTRGTAKNIQYF | TGTGCCAGTAGTACTGGGACTCGCGGGACGGCCAAAAACATTCAGTACTTC
TRBD2 | TRBJ2-5 | . | TRBV19 | CASSALTSGKQETQYF | TGTGCCAGTAGTGCCCTGACTAGCGGGAAACAAGAGACCCAGTACTTC
. | TRBJ1-1 | . | TRBV5-1 | CASSEEGQNTEAFF | TGCGCCAGCAGCGAGGAGGGGCAAAACACTGAAGCTTTCTTT
. | TRBJ1-1 | . | TRBV9 | CASSLQGTGRTEAFF | TGTGCCAGCAGTCTTCAGGGTACGGGGAGGACTGAAGCTTTCTTT
TRBD1 | TRBJ1-4 | . | TRBV11-2 | CASSLVSLGGQLFF | TGTGCCAGCAGCTTAGTATCTTTAGGGGGCCAACTGTTTTTT
. | TRBJ1-2 | . | TRBV30 | CAWVAAYGYTF | TGTGCCTGGGTGGCAGCGTATGGCTACACCTTC
. | TRBJ1-1 | . | TRBV27 | CASRSWGSEAFF | TGTGCCAGCAGATCCTGGGGGTCCGAAGCTTTCTTT
TRBD2 | TRBJ2-7 | . | TRBV7-6 | CASSSRGSSYEQYF | TGTGCCAGCAGCTCGCGGGGGTCCTCCTACGAGCAGTACTTC
. | TRBJ1-4 | . | TRBV15 | CATSRDKGPSGEKLFF | TGTGCCACCAGCAGAGATAAGGGCCCCTCGGGTGAAAAACTGTTTTTT
. | TRBJ2-7 | once | TRBV19 | CASMGPLGDYYEQYF | TGTGCCAGTATGGGGCCCCTAGGGGATTACTACGAGCAGTACTTC
. | TRBJ1-3 | . | TRBV14 | CASSPHGTHSGNTIYF | TGTGCCAGCAGCCCCCATGGGACGCACTCTGGAAACACCATATATTTT
. | TRBJ2-6 | . | TRBV6-4 | CASSALMGGANVLTF | TGTGCCAGCAGTGCTTTAATGGGGGGGGCCAACGTCCTGACTTTC
. | TRBJ2-2 | once | TRBV30 | CAWRRGLNTGELFF | TGTGCCTGGAGGAGGGGGTTGAACACCGGGGAGCTGTTTTTT
TRBD1 | TRBJ1-2 | once | TRBV19 | CASSDRGLSYGYTF | TGTGCCAGTAGCGACAGGGGGCTCAGCTATGGCTACACCTTC
TRBD1 | TRBJ2-7 | . | TRBV2 | CASSESFPGGLPYEQYF | TGTGCCAGCAGTGAGTCCTTTCCAGGGGGCTTACCCTACGAGCAGTACTTC
. | TRBJ1-1 | . | TRBV5-6 | CASSLEPTTTEAFF | TGTGCCAGCAGCTTGGAACCGACAACCACTGAAGCTTTCTTT
TRBD2 | TRBJ2-3 | . | TRBV3-1/TRBV3-2 | CASSLLVSGRADTQYF | TGTGCCAGCAGTCTCCTTGTTAGCGGGAGGGCAGATACGCAGTATTTT
TRBD1 | TRBJ2-3 | . | TRBV27 | CASSLRGRQNNYFTDTQYF | TGTGCCAGCAGTTTAAGGGGGCGACAGAATAATTATTTCACAGATACGCAGTATTTT
. | TRBJ1-6 | . | TRBV12-3/TRBV12-4 | CASSLLADSPLHF | TGTGCCAGCAGTTTATTGGCGGACTCACCCCTCCACTTT
. | TRBJ1-2 | . | TRBV27 | CASSFSGGDYGYTF | TGTGCCAGCAGTTTCTCCGGGGGGGACTATGGCTACACCTTC
. | TRBJ2-1 | . | TRBV20-1 | CSAGPHDEQFF | TGCAGTGCCGGACCGCACGATGAGCAGTTCTTC
. | TRBJ1-1 | . | TRBV11-2 | CASSFGPTVNTEAFF | TGTGCCAGCAGCTTTGGTCCGACGGTGAACACTGAAGCTTTCTTT
. | TRBJ2-2 | . | TRBV19 | CASSIGGADTGELFF | TGTGCCAGTAGTATTGGAGGAGCGGACACCGGGGAGCTGTTTTTT
. | TRBJ1-1 | . | TRBV7-2 | CASSDLTPRAFF | TGTGCCAGCAGCGATTTGACGCCCAGAGCTTTCTTT
. | TRBJ2-5 | . | TRBV27 | CASSSQAAGETQYF | TGTGCCAGCAGTTCTCAGGCGGCGGGGGAGACCCAGTACTTC
. | TRBJ2-7 | . | TRBV5-6 | CASSSPHSAYEQYF | TGTGCCAGCAGCTCGCCACACAGTGCCTACGAGCAGTACTTC
. | TRBJ2-7 | . | TRBV6-5 | CASSFYGSSYEQYF | TGTGCCAGCAGTTTTTACGGGAGCTCCTACGAGCAGTACTTC
TRBD2 | TRBJ2-3 | . | TRBV13 | CASNKEGTRLYF | TGTGCCAGCAACAAAGAGGGGACTAGGTTGTATTTT
. | TRBJ1-1 | . | TRBV9 | CASSATANTEAFF | TGTGCCAGCAGCGCTACTGCGAACACTGAAGCTTTCTTT
TRBD2 | TRBJ2-1 | . | TRBV10-3 | CAISTGLAGVWNEQFF | TGTGCCATCAGTACGGGACTAGCGGGAGTCTGGAATGAGCAGTTCTTC
. | TRBJ1-5 | . | TRBV9 | CASSSSRGARNQPQHF | TGTGCCTCCTCGTCAAGTCGGGGGGCCCGTAATCAGCCCCAGCATTTT
TRBD2 | TRBJ2-1 | . | TRBV10-3 | CAIRKGTSSSGSYNEQFF | TGTGCCATCAGGAAGGGGACTAGCAGTAGCGGGTCCTACAATGAGCAGTTCTTC
. | TRBJ2-7 | . | TRBV19 | CASTRGTSYEQYF | TGTGCCAGTACGCGCGGGACCTCCTACGAGCAGTACTTC
. | TRBJ1-5 | . | TRBV11-2 | CASSAALGGEGLPQHF | TGTGCCAGCAGCGCCGCCCTCGGGGGAGAGGGCTTACCCCAGCATTTT
TRBD2 | TRBJ2-1 | . | TRBV2 | CASTIAGGPGEQFF | TGTGCCAGCACTATAGCGGGAGGGCCGGGTGAGCAGTTCTTC
. | TRBJ1-5 | . | TRBV6-2/TRBV6-3 | CASSGSERNQPQHF | TGTGCCAGCAGTGGCTCGGAACGCAATCAGCCCCAGCATTTT
TRBD1 | TRBJ1-2 | few | TRBV27 | CASSLYGTGAGYGYTF | TGTGCCAGCAGTCTCTACGGGACAGGGGCGGGATATGGCTACACCTTC
. | TRBJ2-2 | . | TRBV2 | CASSSEDSTGELFF | TGTGCCAGCAGTTCGGAGGATAGCACTGGGGAGCTGTTTTTT
TRBD1 | TRBJ2-6 | . | TRBV10-3 | CAISGWTGGSGANVLTF | TGTGCCATCAGTGGTTGGACAGGGGGCTCTGGGGCCAACGTCCTGACTTTC
. | TRBJ2-3 | . | TRBV29-1 | CSANHRARWADTQYF | TGCAGCGCCAATCACAGGGCTCGATGGGCAGATACGCAGTATTTT
. | TRBJ2-7 | . | TRBV19 | CASSMVAPYEQYF | TGTGCCAGTAGTATGGTAGCGCCCTACGAGCAGTACTTC
. | TRBJ1-2 | . | TRBV2 | CASSEDGNYGYTF | TGTGCCAGCAGTGAAGACGGGAACTATGGCTACACCTTC
. | TRBJ2-6 | . | TRBV18 | CASSPLYPGPAGANVLTF | TGTGCCAGCTCACCACTTTACCCAGGACCGGCTGGGGCCAACGTCCTGACTTTC
. | TRBJ2-7 | . | TRBV6-6 | CASSYSRASSYEQYF | TGTGCCAGCAGTTACTCCCGCGCAAGCTCCTACGAGCAGTACTTC
TRBD2 | TRBJ2-7 | . | TRBV2 | CASSAGGNSYEQYF | TGTGCCAGCAGTGCGGGAGGGAACTCCTACGAGCAGTACTTC
. | TRBJ1-2 | . | TRBV28 | CASSLGWGERGWGYTF | TGTGCCAGCAGTTTGGGCTGGGGGGAGAGGGGCTGGGGCTACACCTTC